A single sample is the source of the 24 T cell receptor beta chains below, sequenced in a study of blood T cell repertoires in COVID-19. Using immunoSEQ multiplex PCR, the repertoire was profiled, and TCRdb retains in-frame clones only, with some absent. This table has 200,000 or so clones, about four fifths appearing once. The source material was PBMCs or T cells enriched from blood (not recorded which). The receptor source for this set is a man aged 35-49 years who had recovered from COVID-19.

The V gene is TRBV16, the J gene TRBJ1-5; no clear D gene. This CDR3 has 12 amino acids. The germline V gene encodes CDR1 KGHSY and CDR2 FQNENV. V was cut by 1 base and J by 6 bases, with 4 bases left in between. CDR3 nucleotides: TGTGCCAGCAGCCAATATAGTCAGCCCCAGCATTTT. Protein product: CASSQYSQPQHF.

CDR3 coding DNA: TGTGCCAGTAGTATTGAAAGCCTGAACACTGAAGCTTTCTTT. This translates into CASSIESLNTEAFF. The rearrangement uses TRBV19 and TRBJ1-1, with unresolved D. The CDR3 spans 14 residues. V was clipped by 3 bases and J by 0 bases, with 8 bases between them. Germline V gene lookup returns CDR1 LNHDA and CDR2 SQIVND (reference sequence).

This chain uses TRBV7-8 with TRBJ1-2; possibly TRBD1 for D (6 bases). This CDR3 is 17 amino acids long. Germline loops: CDR1 SGHVS, CDR2 FQNEAQ. V was cut by 1 base and J by 0 bases, with 15 bases left in between. DNA of the CDR3: TGTGCCAGCAGCTTAGAAGAGACAGGACGAGCTAACTATGGCTACACCTTC. Protein: CASSLEETGRANYGYTF.

This clone was seen only a few times. J is TRBJ2-4 and V is TRBV20-1, with unresolved D. Trimming cost V 5 bases and J 5 bases, with 7 bases left between them. The CDR3 runs to 11 residues. CDR1 is DFQATT and CDR2 is SNEGSKA in the germline V gene (reference sequence). The chain's CDR3 is CSADKENIQYF. The CDR3 DNA reads TGCAGTGCTGACAAGGAAAACATTCAGTACTTC.

This chain links TRBV10-3 with TRBJ1-2; D is possibly TRBD1 (6 bases). The CDR3 length is 16 residues. V lost 1 base to trimming and J lost 5 bases, with 17 bases between them. Germline CDR1 reads ENHRY; CDR2 reads SYGVKD. CDR3 nucleotide sequence: TGTGCCATCAGTGAGTTTGGGGGCGCGCAGGGGTATGGCTACACCTTC. Translating it yields CAISEFGGAQGYGYTF.

As concerns this clone: The same CDR3 is also encoded by other DNA sequences in this sample. The gene calls are TRBV30 and TRBJ1-5; possibly TRBD1 for D (5 bases). From germline, CDR1 is GTSNPN and CDR2 SVGIG (reference sequence). V was shortened by 0 bases and J by 5 bases, with 11 bases between the two germline ends. This CDR3 contains 14 residues. CDR3 nucleotide sequence: TGTGCCTGGAGTGTTGGGGGGTTGGATCAGCCCCAGCATTTT. It translates to CAWSVGGLDQPQHF.

The J gene is TRBJ1-3, the V gene TRBV9; D ambiguous. The V gene's germline CDR1 is SGDLS and CDR2 YYNGEE. V lost 3 bases to trimming and J lost 0 bases, with 16 bases between them. This CDR3 region has 17 residues. The CDR3 here is CASSAPQADRSGNTIYF. DNA of the CDR3: TGTGCCAGCAGCGCCCCTCAGGCAGACCGCTCTGGAAACACCATATATTTT.

The V and J genes are TRBV7-3 and TRBJ2-3, with D possibly TRBD1 on 6 matching bases. This CDR3 has 15 residues. Germline assignment: CDR1 SGHTA and CDR2 FQGTGA. V was cut by 5 bases and J by 8 bases, with 20 bases left in between. CDR3 nucleotide sequence: TGTGCCAGCAGCCTATTCCAGGGGCCCCAGGGTACGCAGTATTTT. It is translated as CASSLFQGPQGTQYF.

CDR3 residues: CASSLRAQRGDTGELFF. CDR3 nucleotide sequence: TGCGCCAGCAGCTTGAGGGCCCAGCGGGGGGACACCGGGGAGCTGTTTTTT. The rearrangement links TRBV5-1 to TRBJ2-2; 9 positions match TRBD2. V lost 1 base and J lost 3; bases outside the gene matches: 7. The CDR3 has 17 amino acids. The germline CDR1 and CDR2 sequences are SGHRS and YFSETQ.

The genes are TRBV28 and TRBJ2-1; 8 bases agree with TRBD1. The CDR3 sequence is 16 residues long. Germline V gene sequence: CDR1 MDHEN, CDR2 SYDVKM. Losses at the gene ends were 8 bases for V and 2 bases for J; bases not matched to a gene: 11. CDR3 residues: CASRPPDRDTYNEQFF. In DNA, the CDR3 is TGTGCCAGCCGACCGCCGGACAGGGACACCTACAATGAGCAGTTCTTC. The variable domain in full, with the rest retrieved from reference TRBV28 and TRBJ2-1, is DVKVTQSSRYLVKRTGEKVFLECVQDMDHENMFWYRQDPGLGLRLIYFSYDVKMKEKGDIPEGYSVSREKKERFSLILESASTNQTSMYLCASRPPDRDTYNEQFFGPGTRLTVL.

The chain is built from TRBV3-1 (or the pseudogene TRBV3-2) and TRBJ2-3, with D possibly being TRBD2 (7 bases). The CDR3 sequence is 16 residues long. CDR1 LGHDT and CDR2 YNNKEL come from the germline V gene (reference sequence). Trimming cost V 4 bases and J 4 bases, with 18 bases left between them. CDR3 coding DNA: TGTGCCAGCAGCCCTAGGGGCGGGGGCTCGGCAGATACGCAGTATTTT. It translates to CASSPRGGGSADTQYF.

In its sample, this clone was seen once. This chain uses TRBV2 with TRBJ1-5, with 9 nucleotides matching TRBD1. The J segment lost 5 bases and the V segment lost 1 base, leaving 0 bases of the junction unmatched. Germline lookup yields CDR1 SNHLY and CDR2 FYNNEI. The CDR3 extends over 14 amino acids. CDR3 in DNA: TGTGCCAGCAGTGAAGGACAGGGGGATCAGCCCCAGCATTTT. The encoded protein is CASSEGQGDQPQHF.

J is TRBJ2-7 and V is TRBV5-6, with no clear D. V was shortened by 1 base and J by 6 bases, with 11 bases between the two germline ends. This CDR3 comprises 13 residues. CDR1 and CDR2 (germline): SGHDT, YYEEEE. CDR3 region: CASSLLPLSEQYF. The CDR3 DNA reads TGTGCCAGCAGCTTGCTCCCTCTGTCCGAGCAGTACTTC.

V and J are TRBV2 and TRBJ1-5; tentatively, D is TRBD1 (6 bases). This CDR3 comprises 14 residues. Per the germline V gene, CDR1 is SNHLY and CDR2 is FYNNEI. Between the trimmed V and J ends, which lost 5 bases and 6 bases, there was a span of 14 bases. The CDR3 nucleotides read TGTGCCAGCAGTCGTGGGGAAGGGGGTCAGCCCCAGCATTTT. It specifies CASSRGEGGQPQHF. Combining the CDR3 with reference TRBV2 and TRBJ1-5 gives the whole variable domain EPEVTQTPSHQVTQMGQEVILRCVPISNHLYFYWYRQILGQKVEFLVSFYNNEISEKSEIFDDQFSVERPDGSNFTLKIRSTKLEDSAMYFCASSRGEGGQPQHFGDGTRLSIL.

The rearrangement links TRBV7-2 to TRBJ2-3; 8 positions agree with TRBD2. Germline CDR1 reads SGHTA; CDR2 reads FQGNSA. The length of the CDR3 is 15 residues. The V and J ends lost 5 bases and 4 bases, in that order; junction bases with no gene match: 8. The CDR3 coding sequence is TGTGCCAGCAGCCCCATAGCGGGGTTCCCAGATACGCAGTATTTT. This gives the protein CASSPIAGFPDTQYF.

The V and J genes are TRBV9 and TRBJ2-6; 7 nucleotides line up with TRBD1. Germline V gene lookup returns CDR1 SGDLS and CDR2 YYNGEE. The junction had 6 bases not matched to a gene; V was cut back by 2 bases and J by 1 base. The length of the CDR3 is 17 residues. CDR3 bases: TGTGCCAGCAGCGTCGGGACAGCCCTATCTGGGGCCAACGTCCTGACTTTC. It is translated as CASSVGTALSGANVLTF.

The sample holds one count of this clone. The chain combines TRBV9 with TRBJ2-5, with 11 bases identical to TRBD2. The V and J ends lost 4 bases and 4 bases, in that order; junction bases with no gene match: 6. The CDR3 is made up of 15 amino acids. CDR1 is SGDLS, CDR2 YYNGEE, per germline. CDR3 bases: TGTGCCAGCAGCCTTAGCGGGGGGGCGGGAGAGACCCAGTACTTC. It is translated as CASSLSGGAGETQYF.

CDR3 DNA sequence: TGTGCCAGCAGCCCGGGACAGGGGGCCGGGAACACTGAAGCTTTCTTT. Amino acid sequence: CASSPGQGAGNTEAFF. The chain combines TRBV3-1 (or the pseudogene TRBV3-2) with TRBJ1-1; 12 nucleotides agree with TRBD1. After removal of 4 bases from V and 1 base from J, the junction contained 4 bases not matched to a gene. CDR1 is LGHDT, CDR2 YNNKEL, per germline (reference sequence). There are 16 residues in the CDR3.

The J gene is TRBJ1-6, the V gene TRBV20-1; no firm D call. CDR1 and CDR2 (germline): DFQATT, SNEGSKA (reference sequence). This CDR3 is built from 14 residues. The ends were cut back, 3 bases at V and 5 bases at J, with 11 bases in the middle. The CDR3: CSASNQVNNSPLHF. CDR3 nucleotides: TGCAGTGCTAGTAACCAGGTTAATAATTCACCCCTCCACTTT.

This clone has just a few counts. The rearrangement joins TRBV11-1 to TRBJ2-7; a weak D match, TRBD1 (5 bases). Deletions cut 5 bases from V and 0 bases from J, with 14 bases between. Germline CDR1 and CDR2: SGHAT and FQDESV (reference sequence). CDR3 length: 15 amino acids. The CDR3 DNA reads TGTGCCAGCAGCCCCCTAGGGGCCGACTCCTACGAGCAGTACTTC. Translated, it gives CASSPLGADSYEQYF.

This clone was counted a single time. The chain carries TRBV4-3 and TRBJ1-5; D ambiguous. Germline assignment: CDR1 LGHNA and CDR2 YSLEER. The CDR3 is 16 amino acids. Trimming cost V 0 bases and J 2 bases, with 11 bases left between them. The CDR3 sequence is CASSQDRGDGNQPQHF. The CDR3 DNA reads as TGCGCCAGCAGCCAAGATCGAGGAGATGGCAATCAGCCCCAGCATTTT.

This clone occurred a few times. The chain combines TRBV5-4 with TRBJ2-7; maybe TRBD2 (5 bases). This CDR3 contains 12 residues. Germline CDR1 SGHNT, CDR2 YYREEE (reference sequence). Between the trimmed V and J ends, which lost 4 bases and 6 bases, there was a span of 11 bases. The DNA for the CDR3 is TGTGCCAGCAGCGCACGAGGGTCCGAGCAGTACTTC. This encodes CASSARGSEQYF.

V and J are TRBV5-1 and TRBJ2-5; 9 bases line up with TRBD1. V dropped 1 base and J dropped 5; count of bases not matched to a gene: 3. The CDR3 is 14 residues long. Germline CDR1 reads SGHRS; CDR2 reads YFSETQ. CDR3 loop: CASSLTGQGETQYF. The CDR3 DNA sequence: TGCGCCAGCAGCTTGACCGGACAGGGGGAGACCCAGTACTTC.

The chain employs TRBV24-1 and TRBJ2-5, with 8 nucleotides matching TRBD1. Trimming cost V 4 bases and J 2 bases; bases outside gene matches: 11. The CDR3 is 17 residues long. CDR1 is KGHDR and CDR2 is SFDVKD in the germline V gene. In DNA form, the CDR3 reads TGTGCCACCAGTGACCTGGCCGACAGGGGAGGTCAAGAGACCCAGTACTTC. As protein: CATSDLADRGGQETQYF.